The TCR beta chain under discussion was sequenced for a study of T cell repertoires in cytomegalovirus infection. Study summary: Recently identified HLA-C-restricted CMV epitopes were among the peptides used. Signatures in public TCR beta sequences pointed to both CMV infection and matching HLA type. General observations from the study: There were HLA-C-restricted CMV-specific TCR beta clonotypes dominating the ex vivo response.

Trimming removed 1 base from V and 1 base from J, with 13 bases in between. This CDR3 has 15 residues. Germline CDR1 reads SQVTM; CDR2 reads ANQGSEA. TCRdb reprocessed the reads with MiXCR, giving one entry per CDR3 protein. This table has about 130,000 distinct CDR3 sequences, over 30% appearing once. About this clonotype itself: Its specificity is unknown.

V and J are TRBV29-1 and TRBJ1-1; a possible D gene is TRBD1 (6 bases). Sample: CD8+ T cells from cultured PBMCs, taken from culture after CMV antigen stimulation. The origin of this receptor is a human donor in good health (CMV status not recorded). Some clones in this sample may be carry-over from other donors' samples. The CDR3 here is CSVEGNRATNTEAFF. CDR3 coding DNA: TGCAGCGTTGAAGGAAACAGGGCGACGAACACTGAAGCTTTCTTT.